The present T cell receptor beta chain was sequenced within a study of blood T cell repertoires in COVID-19. Method: immunoSEQ multiplex PCR; TCRdb's copy keeps in-frame clones and lacks some. The sample yields roughly 100,000 clones, about 89% seen once. This CDR3 has 14 amino acids. Germline trimming cut 6 bases from V and 5 bases from J; bases unmatched to any gene: 7. CDR1 is MRHNA and CDR2 is SNTAGT in the germline V gene. This TCR derives from a woman aged 60 to 75 with acute or convalescent COVID-19. The rearrangement links TRBV6-4 to TRBJ2-1; 7 positions match TRBD1. Sequencing input: peripheral blood. Here the CDR3 reads CASSPGQTNNEQFF. The CDR3 nucleotides are TGTGCCAGCAGCCCGGGACAGACTAACAATGAGCAGTTCTTC.